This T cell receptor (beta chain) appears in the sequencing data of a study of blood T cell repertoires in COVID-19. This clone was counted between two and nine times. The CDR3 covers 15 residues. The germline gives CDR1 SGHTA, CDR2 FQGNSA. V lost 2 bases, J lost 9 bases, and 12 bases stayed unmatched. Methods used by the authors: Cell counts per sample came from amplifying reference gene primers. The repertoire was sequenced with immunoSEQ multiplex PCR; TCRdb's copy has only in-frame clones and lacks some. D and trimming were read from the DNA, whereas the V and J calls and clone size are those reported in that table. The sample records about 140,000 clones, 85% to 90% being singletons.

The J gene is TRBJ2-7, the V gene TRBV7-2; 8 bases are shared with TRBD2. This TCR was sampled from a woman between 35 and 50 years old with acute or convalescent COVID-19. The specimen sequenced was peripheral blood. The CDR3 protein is CASSLSGGFVWGQYF. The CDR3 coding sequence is TGTGCCAGCAGCTTAAGCGGGGGATTCGTATGGGGGCAGTACTTC.